Below, one T cell receptor (beta chain) is given with its context. The sample originates from a study of glioma-infiltrating T cells after dendritic cell vaccination. TCRdb keeps only in-frame clones here, not all; method: immunoSEQ multiplex PCR. The sample contains under 100,000 clones, more than 75% of which appear only once. The sequencing used blood, collected before dendritic cell vaccination. The clonotype was recovered from a human donor with glioblastoma.

The CDR3 bases are TGTGCCAGTAGTATGATTGGGTCTTCTAGCGGGAGGGCTTACAATGAGCAGTTCTTC. Its translation is CASSMIGSSSGRAYNEQFF. This chain uses TRBV19 with TRBJ2-1; 12 bases are shared with TRBD2. There are 19 residues in the CDR3. V shed 3 bases and J 4 bases; nucleotides not matched to a gene: 13. Germline V gene data show CDR1 as LNHDA and CDR2 as SQIVND (reference sequence). The full variable domain, with the rest looked up from reference TRBV19 and TRBJ2-1, is DGGITQSPKYLFRKEGQNVTLSCEQNLNHDAMYWYRQDPGQGLRLIYYSQIVNDFQKGDIAEGYSVSREKKESFPLTVTSAQKNPTAFYLCASSMIGSSSGRAYNEQFFGPGTRLTVL.